These 22 T cell receptor beta chains originate from one sample sequenced in a study of CD8+ T cells in alopecia areata. Extracted RNA was reverse transcribed, and the resulting cDNA served as sequencing template. Libraries were prepared by immunoSEQ multiplex PCR; TCRdb keeps only in-frame clonotypes and omits some of them. The sample lists some 240,000 clones; more than 45% were seen once. Sample treatment: oral pan-JAK inhibitor, 5-10 mg twice daily. Sequencing was performed on CD4+ T cells sorted from blood, taken at week 4, from a patient treated with tofacitinib. Receptors were obtained from a human donor with alopecia areata.

This clone was picked up a small number of times. CDR3 bases: TGTGCCTGGAGTTGGGGTTCTAGCGGGGTAGAGACCCAGTACTTC. It specifies CAWSWGSSGVETQYF. V and J are TRBV30 and TRBJ2-5; 9 positions agree with TRBD2. Germline V gene data show CDR1 as GTSNPN and CDR2 as SVGIG (reference sequence). The CDR3 is 15 amino acids. V was clipped by 2 bases and J by 4 bases; unmatched bases: 8.

V is TRBV19 and J is TRBJ1-5; 8 bases match TRBD1. This CDR3 region has 15 residues. CDR1 is LNHDA, CDR2 SQIVND, per germline (reference sequence). Unmatched junction bases numbered 3, after V lost 3 bases and J lost 2 bases. The CDR3 nucleotides read TGTGCCAGTAGTATTCTGACAGGGGGCAATCAGCCCCAGCATTTT. It specifies CASSILTGGNQPQHF.

This clone occurred once. The rearrangement joins TRBV30 to TRBJ2-5; D may be TRBD2 (6 bases). Trimming removed 2 bases from V and 1 base from J, with 8 bases in between. CDR3 length equals 13 residues. Germline loops: CDR1 GTSNPN, CDR2 SVGIG (reference sequence). CDR3 sequence: CAWSIGSQETQYF. In DNA form, the CDR3 reads TGTGCCTGGAGTATCGGGAGCCAAGAGACCCAGTACTTC.

The rearrangement links TRBV5-6 to TRBJ2-2; D remains ambiguous. The CDR3 loop spans 14 amino acids. Germline CDR1 is SGHDT and CDR2 is YYEEEE. Trimming shortened V by 4 bases and J by 4 bases, and 11 bases separated the two germline ends. CDR3: CASSGPGLTGELFF. In DNA, the CDR3 is TGTGCCAGCAGCGGTCCAGGCCTCACCGGGGAGCTGTTTTTT.

This clone has more than one count but fewer than ten. V gene TRBV30 combines with J gene TRBJ2-3, with 9 bases that match TRBD2. Looked up from germline, CDR1 is GTSNPN and CDR2 is SVGIG (reference sequence). V gave up 7 bases and J gave up 2 bases; unmatched junction bases: 10. The CDR3 covers 15 residues. The CDR3 nucleotides read TGTGCCTTAACCTCCGGGACTAGCACCACAGATACGCAGTATTTT. Encoded protein: CALTSGTSTTDTQYF.

V usage is TRBV29-1 and J usage is TRBJ1-2; maybe TRBD1 (6 bases). This CDR3 region has 11 residues. Trimming shortened V by 4 bases and J by 6 bases, and 9 bases separated the two germline ends. CDR1 is SQVTM, CDR2 ANQGSEA, per germline. This chain's CDR3 is CSVVGGNGYTF. The CDR3 nucleotides are TGCAGCGTTGTCGGGGGCAATGGCTACACCTTC. Full variable domain (rest looked up from reference TRBV29-1 and TRBJ1-2): SAVISQKPSRDICQRGTSLTIQCQVDSQVTMMFWYRQQPGQSLTLIATANQGSEATYESGFVIDKFPISRPNLTFSTLTVSNMSPEDSSIYLCSVVGGNGYTFGSGTRLTVV.

This sequence joins TRBV4-3 and TRBJ1-2; perhaps TRBD1 as D (5 bases). Trimming took 2 bases from V and 8 from J, leaving 15 bases between them. The V gene's germline CDR1 is LGHNA and CDR2 YSLEER. CDR3 size: 14 residues. The CDR3, as DNA: TGCGCCAGCAGCCAATGGGGCAATACGAGGGGCTACACCTTC. It codes for CASSQWGNTRGYTF.

The chain has TRBV28 and TRBJ2-1; 7 nucleotides line up with TRBD1. Per the germline V gene, CDR1 is MDHEN and CDR2 is SYDVKM. Trimming cost V 7 bases and J 9 bases; bases outside gene matches: 6. The CDR3 has 12 residues. The CDR3 loop reads CASKSQGVEQFF. Written as DNA, the CDR3 is TGTGCCAGCAAATCTCAGGGGGTTGAGCAGTTCTTC.

The chain recombines TRBV29-1 with TRBJ1-1; no definite D call. This CDR3 is 13 amino acids long. Germline loops: CDR1 SQVTM, CDR2 ANQGSEA. Trimming removed 4 bases from V and 0 bases from J, with 9 bases in between. The CDR3 is CSVVQAVNTEAFF. In DNA form, the CDR3 reads TGCAGCGTTGTTCAAGCTGTGAACACTGAAGCTTTCTTT.

The gene calls are TRBV29-1 and TRBJ2-1; 7 nucleotides line up with TRBD1. The CDR3 loop spans 12 amino acids. With 5 bases clipped from V and 9 bases from J, the junction kept 7 bases outside the gene matches. Germline V gene data show CDR1 as SQVTM and CDR2 as ANQGSEA. The CDR3 nucleotides read TGCAGCGTTAGACAGGGTTTAGGTGAGCAGTTCTTC. Residues: CSVRQGLGEQFF.

This chain links TRBV9 with TRBJ1-2, with 8 bases fitting TRBD1. Germline values: CDR1 SGDLS, CDR2 YYNGEE. This CDR3 has 14 amino acids. The ends lost 0 bases at V and 8 bases at J; junction bases unmatched: 6. CDR3 DNA: TGTGCCAGCAGCGTAGAAGGCAGGGGGCTAGGCTACACCTTC. Translated: CASSVEGRGLGYTF.

V gene TRBV7-8 combines with J gene TRBJ1-4; D remains unclear. CDR1 is SGHVS, CDR2 FQNEAQ, per germline. V dropped 2 bases and J dropped 8 bases, with 9 bases sitting between them. This CDR3 has 13 amino acids. The CDR3: CASSLSDGEKLFF. CDR3 bases: TGTGCCAGCAGCTTAAGCGATGGGGAAAAACTGTTTTTT.

The chain is built from TRBV30 and TRBJ1-4; D unclear. V was pared by 4 bases and J by 0 bases, with 15 bases between. The CDR3 is 16 amino acids. Germline CDR1 reads GTSNPN; CDR2 reads SVGIG (reference sequence). CDR3 sequence reads: CAWTPVVGTTNEKLFF. The DNA for the CDR3 is TGTGCCTGGACCCCCGTTGTGGGAACAACTAATGAAAAACTGTTTTTT.

V and J are TRBV29-1 and TRBJ1-1; a weak D match, TRBD1 (5 bases). Germline V CDR1 and CDR2: SQVTM, ANQGSEA. The CDR3 is made up of 11 amino acids. DNA of the CDR3: TGCAGGGGGGTCTTGAACACTGAAGCTTTCTTT. Translating gives CRGVLNTEAFF.

Only a few counts were recorded for this clone. This chain uses TRBV5-1 with TRBJ2-1, with a tentative D call TRBD2 (5 bases). The CDR3 loop spans 16 amino acids. Trimming removed 0 bases from V and 4 bases from J, with 14 bases in between. Germline V gives CDR1 SGHRS, CDR2 YFSETQ. DNA for the CDR3: TGCGCCAGCAGCTTGGTCTCATCAGCGGCTTACAATGAGCAGTTCTTC. Translated, it gives CASSLVSSAAYNEQFF. Using reference TRBV5-1 and TRBJ2-1 for the parts outside the CDR3, the full variable domain is KAGVTQTPRYLIKTRGQQVTLSCSPISGHRSVSWYQQTPGQGLQFLFEYFSETQRNKGNFPGRFSGRQFSNSRSEMNVSTLELGDSALYLCASSLVSSAAYNEQFFGPGTRLTVL.

CDR3: CASSGGAGLQETQYF. Here the CDR3 DNA reads TGTGCCAGCAGCGGTGGGGCAGGCTTACAAGAGACCCAGTACTTC. This chain links TRBV9 with TRBJ2-5, with D possibly matching TRBD1 (5 bases). Deletions cut 3 bases from V and 2 bases from J, with 14 bases between. Germline V gene data show CDR1 as SGDLS and CDR2 as YYNGEE. This CDR3 is 15 amino acids long.

With regard to this clone: The same CDR3 can be traced to other DNA sequences in this sample. The J gene is TRBJ2-3, the V gene TRBV10-2; D perhaps matches TRBD2 (6 bases). The V and J ends lost 10 bases and 5 bases respectively, with 10 bases between them. CDR3 length: 11 amino acids. Germline V lookup: CDR1 WSHSY, CDR2 SAAADI. The CDR3 nucleotides read TGCGCCACCTCCGGGGGAGATACGCAGTATTTT. Protein product: CATSGGDTQYF.

The rearrangement links TRBV19 to TRBJ1-5, with a weak D call TRBD1 (5 bases). Germline CDR1 is LNHDA and CDR2 is SQIVND (reference sequence). This CDR3 is built from 14 residues. V lost 5 bases and J lost 3, with 11 bases in between. The CDR3 here is CASSRAGNNQPQHF. CDR3 nucleotide sequence: TGTGCCAGTAGTCGGGCAGGGAACAATCAGCCCCAGCATTTT.

This clone was seen many times. The V gene is TRBV14, the J gene TRBJ2-7; TRBD1 matches 7 bases. Trimming removed 3 bases from V and 5 bases from J; junction bases left unmatched: 4. CDR1 and CDR2 (germline): SGHDN, FVKESK. This CDR3 comprises 13 residues. This CDR3 is CASSHLDRNEQYF. In DNA, the CDR3 is TGTGCCAGCAGCCACTTGGACAGGAACGAGCAGTACTTC.

The V call is TRBV4-3, the J call TRBJ1-1; D is ambiguous. This CDR3 region has 15 residues. Germline CDR1 is LGHNA and CDR2 is YSLEER. V lost 0 bases and J lost 3, with 11 bases in between. CDR3 nucleotides: TGCGCCAGCAGCCAAGATCGGCAGGTATACACTGAAGCTTTCTTT. Its protein product is CASSQDRQVYTEAFF.

This chain connects TRBV5-1 to TRBJ2-7, with a possible D match to TRBD1 (5 bases). The germline V gene encodes CDR1 SGHRS and CDR2 YFSETQ. Trimming shortened V by 4 bases and J by 0 bases, and 8 bases separated the two germline ends. CDR3 length equals 13 residues. The CDR3 sequence: CASSAGFSYEQYF. The DNA for the CDR3 is TGCGCCAGCAGCGCAGGGTTCTCCTACGAGCAGTACTTC.

The rearrangement uses TRBV2 and TRBJ2-4; TRBD2 matches 9 bases. The germline V gene has CDR1 SNHLY and CDR2 FYNNEI. J lost 0 bases, V lost 4 bases, and 10 bases had no gene match. The CDR3 runs 18 residues. CDR3 sequence reads: CASSAFTSGRLAKNIQYF. The CDR3 DNA is TGTGCCAGCAGTGCGTTCACTAGCGGGCGACTAGCCAAAAACATTCAGTACTTC.